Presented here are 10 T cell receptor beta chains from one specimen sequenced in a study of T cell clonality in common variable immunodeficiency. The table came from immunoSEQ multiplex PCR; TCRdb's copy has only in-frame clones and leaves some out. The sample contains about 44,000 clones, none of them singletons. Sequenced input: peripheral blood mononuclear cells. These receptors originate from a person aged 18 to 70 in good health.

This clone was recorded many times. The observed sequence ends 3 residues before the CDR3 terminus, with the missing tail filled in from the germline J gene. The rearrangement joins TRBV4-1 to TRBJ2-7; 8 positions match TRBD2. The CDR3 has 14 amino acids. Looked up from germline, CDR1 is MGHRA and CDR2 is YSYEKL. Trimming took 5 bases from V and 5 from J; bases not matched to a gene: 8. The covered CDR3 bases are TGCGCCAGCAGCTCTTCGGGGGGGCGCAACGAG. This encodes CASSSSGGRNE. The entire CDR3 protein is CASSSSGGRNEQYF.

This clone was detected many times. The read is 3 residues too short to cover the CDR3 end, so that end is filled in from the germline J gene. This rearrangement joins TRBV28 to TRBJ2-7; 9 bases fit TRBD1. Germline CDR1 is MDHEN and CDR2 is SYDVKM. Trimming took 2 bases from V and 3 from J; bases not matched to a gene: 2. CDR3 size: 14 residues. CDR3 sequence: CASSLGTGLYEQYF. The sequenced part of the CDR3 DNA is TGTGCCAGCAGTTTAGGGACAGGGCTCTACGAG.

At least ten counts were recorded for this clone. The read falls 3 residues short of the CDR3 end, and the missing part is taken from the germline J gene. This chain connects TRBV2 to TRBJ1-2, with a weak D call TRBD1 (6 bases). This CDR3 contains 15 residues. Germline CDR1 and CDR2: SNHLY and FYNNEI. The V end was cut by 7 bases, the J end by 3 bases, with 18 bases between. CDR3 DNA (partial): TGTGCCAGCACCCGAACAGGGTGGGGCTACTATGGC. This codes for CASTRTGWGYYG. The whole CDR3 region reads CASTRTGWGYYGYTF.

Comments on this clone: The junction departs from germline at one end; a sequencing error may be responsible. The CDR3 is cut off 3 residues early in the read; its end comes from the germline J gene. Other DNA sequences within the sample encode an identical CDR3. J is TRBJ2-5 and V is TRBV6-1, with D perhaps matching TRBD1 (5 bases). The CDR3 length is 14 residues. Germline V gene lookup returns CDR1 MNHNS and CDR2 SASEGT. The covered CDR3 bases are TGTGCTAGCAGTGAATTGGGGCTGCGGGAGACC. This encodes CASSELGLRET. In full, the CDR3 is CASSELGLRETQYF.

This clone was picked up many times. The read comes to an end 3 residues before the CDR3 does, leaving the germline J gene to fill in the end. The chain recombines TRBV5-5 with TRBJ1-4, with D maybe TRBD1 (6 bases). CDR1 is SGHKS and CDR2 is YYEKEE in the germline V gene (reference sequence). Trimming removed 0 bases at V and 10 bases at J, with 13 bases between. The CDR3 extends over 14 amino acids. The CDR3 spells CASSLGQAEGKLFF. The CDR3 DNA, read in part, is TGTGCCAGCAGCTTGGGACAGGCGGAAGGAAAA.

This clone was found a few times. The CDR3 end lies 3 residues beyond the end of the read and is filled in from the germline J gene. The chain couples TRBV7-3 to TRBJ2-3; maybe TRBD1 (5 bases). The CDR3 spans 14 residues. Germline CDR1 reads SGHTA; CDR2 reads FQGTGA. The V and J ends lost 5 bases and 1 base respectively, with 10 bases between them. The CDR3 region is CASSLGLGTDTQYF. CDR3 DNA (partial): TGTGCCAGCAGCCTGGGGCTGGGCACAGATACG.

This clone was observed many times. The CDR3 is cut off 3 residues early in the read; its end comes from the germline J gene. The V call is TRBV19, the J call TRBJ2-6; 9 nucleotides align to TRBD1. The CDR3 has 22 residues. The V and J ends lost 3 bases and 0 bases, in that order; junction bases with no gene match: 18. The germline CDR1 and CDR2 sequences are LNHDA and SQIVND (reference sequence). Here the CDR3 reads CASSMSPGQGTTFLSGANVLTF. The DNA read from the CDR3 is TGTGCCAGTAGTATGAGTCCAGGACAGGGGACTACCTTCCTCTCTGGGGCCAACGTC.

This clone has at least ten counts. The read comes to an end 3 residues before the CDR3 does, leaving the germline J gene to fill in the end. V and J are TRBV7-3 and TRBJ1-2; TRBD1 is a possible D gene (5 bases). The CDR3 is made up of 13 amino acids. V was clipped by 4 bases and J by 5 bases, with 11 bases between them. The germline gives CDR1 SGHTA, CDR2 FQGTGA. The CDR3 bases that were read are TGTGCCAGCAGCTCGACTCAGGGATATGGC. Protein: CASSSTQGYG. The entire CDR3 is CASSSTQGYGYTF.

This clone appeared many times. CDR3 in amino acids: CASSWRGPYEQYF. Incomplete CDR3 DNA: TGTGCCAGCAGTTGGCGGGGACCCTACGAG. The V gene is TRBV6-2 or TRBV6-3, the J gene TRBJ2-7; possibly TRBD2 for D (6 bases). The read gets to within 3 residues of the CDR3 end, and the germline J gene fills in the rest. V was trimmed by 4 bases and J by 2 bases, leaving 9 bases between them. The germline V gene encodes CDR1 MNHEY and CDR2 SVGEGT. The CDR3 is made up of 13 amino acids.

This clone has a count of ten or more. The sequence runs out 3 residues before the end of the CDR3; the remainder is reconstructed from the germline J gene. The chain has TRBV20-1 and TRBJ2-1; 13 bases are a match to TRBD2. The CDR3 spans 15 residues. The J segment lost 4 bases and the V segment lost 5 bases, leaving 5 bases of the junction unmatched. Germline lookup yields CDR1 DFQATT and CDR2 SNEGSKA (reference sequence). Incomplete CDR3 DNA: TGCAGTGCTCCCACTAGCGGGGGGGATTACAATGAG. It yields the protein CSAPTSGGDYNE. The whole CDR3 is CSAPTSGGDYNEQFF.